The rows below give T cell receptor beta chains drawn from one sample of a study of beta chain features in type 1 diabetes. Clones were read by immunoSEQ multiplex PCR, and TCRdb kept only the in-frame ones, dropping some. The top ten clones hold 0.053% of a sample with nearly 250,000 clones, 68% of them seen once. Sequenced input: naive CD4+ T cells from blood. The receptors come from a man aged 30 to 45 in good health. The CDR3 runs from the conserved cysteine through the conserved F or W. The D gene is left open where the match is weak. Clone size appears in some rows only: once, few, many, or a class for an expanded clone.

v_gene: TRBV7-9
d_gene: NA
j_gene: TRBJ1-2
abundance: NA
CDR3aa: CASSSAYGYTF
CDR3nt: TGTGCCAGCAGCTCAGCGTATGGCTACACCTTC

v_gene: TRBV18
d_gene: NA
j_gene: TRBJ1-1
abundance: NA
CDR3aa: CASSPGVTEAFF
CDR3nt: TGTGCCAGCTCACCAGGGGTCACTGAAGCTTTCTTT

v_gene: TRBV30
d_gene: NA
j_gene: TRBJ2-5
abundance: few
CDR3aa: CAWRTAETQYF
CDR3nt: TGTGCCTGGAGAACGGCGGAGACCCAGTACTTC

v_gene: TRBV29-1
d_gene: NA
j_gene: TRBJ2-3
abundance: few
CDR3aa: CSVGQSTDTQYF
CDR3nt: TGCAGCGTTGGGCAGAGCACAGATACGCAGTATTTT

v_gene: TRBV30
d_gene: TRBD1
j_gene: TRBJ1-5
abundance: few
CDR3aa: CAWTSHRGEQPQHF
CDR3nt: TGTGCCTGGACCTCCCACAGGGGCGAACAGCCCCAGCATTTT

v_gene: TRBV13
d_gene: NA
j_gene: TRBJ2-5
abundance: NA
CDR3aa: CASSLMVSFDGETQYF
CDR3nt: TGTGCCAGCAGCTTAATGGTATCATTCGACGGAGAGACCCAGTACTTC

v_gene: TRBV11-2
d_gene: NA
j_gene: TRBJ2-5
abundance: few
CDR3aa: CASSLGETQYF
CDR3nt: TGTGCCAGCAGCTTAGGGGAGACCCAGTACTTC

v_gene: TRBV4-1
d_gene: NA
j_gene: TRBJ1-2
abundance: NA
CDR3aa: CASSVAGTPNYGYTF
CDR3nt: TGCGCCAGCAGCGTAGCCGGGACACCAAACTATGGCTACACCTTC

v_gene: TRBV27
d_gene: NA
j_gene: TRBJ1-5
abundance: NA
CDR3aa: CASSLSRGNQPQHF
CDR3nt: TGTGCCAGCAGTTTATCAAGGGGCAATCAGCCCCAGCATTTT

v_gene: TRBV29-1
d_gene: NA
j_gene: TRBJ2-6
abundance: few
CDR3aa: CSAETGTWSGANVLTF
CDR3nt: TGCAGCGCCGAGACAGGGACTTGGTCTGGGGCCAACGTCCTGACTTTC

v_gene: TRBV7-9
d_gene: TRBD2
j_gene: TRBJ2-7
abundance: NA
CDR3aa: CASSLGGSTDEQYF
CDR3nt: TGTGCCAGCAGCTTAGGCGGGAGTACCGACGAGCAGTACTTC

v_gene: TRBV10-3
d_gene: NA
j_gene: TRBJ2-7
abundance: NA
CDR3aa: CAISEGAYLQGSEQYF
CDR3nt: TGTGCCATCAGCGAGGGAGCATACCTTCAGGGTAGCGAGCAGTACTTC

v_gene: TRBV27
d_gene: NA
j_gene: TRBJ1-3
abundance: NA
CDR3aa: CASSSGAQGNTIYF
CDR3nt: TGTGCCAGCAGTTCTGGTGCCCAGGGAAACACCATATATTTT

v_gene: TRBV9
d_gene: NA
j_gene: TRBJ1-1
abundance: few
CDR3aa: CASSESRSNTEAFF
CDR3nt: TGTGCCAGCAGCGAGAGCCGGTCGAACACTGAAGCTTTCTTT

v_gene: TRBV28
d_gene: NA
j_gene: TRBJ2-1
abundance: NA
CDR3aa: CASSSFGSSYNEQFF
CDR3nt: TGTGCCAGCAGTTCGTTCGGGAGCTCCTACAATGAGCAGTTCTTC

v_gene: TRBV25-1
d_gene: NA
j_gene: TRBJ1-1
abundance: NA
CDR3aa: CASSVASNTEAFF
CDR3nt: TGTGCCAGCAGTGTAGCTTCGAACACTGAAGCTTTCTTT

v_gene: TRBV30
d_gene: NA
j_gene: TRBJ2-1
abundance: NA
CDR3aa: CAWSTLNNEQFF
CDR3nt: TGTGCCTGGAGTACCCTAAACAATGAGCAGTTCTTC

v_gene: TRBV30
d_gene: TRBD2
j_gene: TRBJ2-2
abundance: NA
CDR3aa: CAWALLAGVTGELFF
CDR3nt: TGTGCCTGGGCCTTACTAGCGGGAGTCACCGGGGAGCTGTTTTTT

v_gene: TRBV7-2
d_gene: NA
j_gene: TRBJ2-7
abundance: NA
CDR3aa: CASSITVGGYEQYF
CDR3nt: TGTGCCAGCAGCATAACAGTAGGAGGCTACGAGCAGTACTTC

v_gene: TRBV7-2
d_gene: TRBD2
j_gene: TRBJ2-3
abundance: NA
CDR3aa: CASSLVGMGLAGARDTQYF
CDR3nt: TGTGCCAGCAGCTTAGTGGGTATGGGGCTAGCGGGAGCAAGAGATACGCAGTATTTT

v_gene: TRBV30
d_gene: TRBD1
j_gene: TRBJ2-7
abundance: NA
CDR3aa: CAWSFGTGGHEQYF
CDR3nt: TGTGCCTGGAGCTTCGGGACAGGGGGACACGAGCAGTACTTC

v_gene: TRBV14
d_gene: NA
j_gene: TRBJ2-4
abundance: NA
CDR3aa: CASSRFGSRDIQYF
CDR3nt: TGTGCCAGCAGCCGATTCGGATCCAGAGACATTCAGTACTTC

v_gene: TRBV10-1
d_gene: NA
j_gene: TRBJ2-1
abundance: NA
CDR3aa: CASSRGGSSYNEQFF
CDR3nt: TGCGCCAGCTCACGTGGGGGGAGCTCCTACAATGAGCAGTTCTTC

v_gene: TRBV6-6
d_gene: TRBD1
j_gene: TRBJ2-7
abundance: few
CDR3aa: CASSYPGQGVNEQYF
CDR3nt: TGTGCCAGCAGTTACCCGGGACAGGGTGTCAACGAGCAGTACTTC

v_gene: TRBV30
d_gene: TRBD1
j_gene: TRBJ2-7
abundance: NA
CDR3aa: CAWSPGQGAIEQYF
CDR3nt: TGTGCCTGGAGTCCGGGACAGGGGGCTATCGAGCAGTACTTC

v_gene: TRBV29-1
d_gene: NA
j_gene: TRBJ2-7
abundance: NA
CDR3aa: CSVANSYEQYF
CDR3nt: TGCAGCGTGGCCAACTCCTACGAGCAGTACTTC

v_gene: TRBV30
d_gene: NA
j_gene: TRBJ2-5
abundance: NA
CDR3aa: CAWSRDTQETQYF
CDR3nt: TGTGCCTGGAGTCGGGACACTCAAGAGACCCAGTACTTC

v_gene: TRBV7-2
d_gene: NA
j_gene: TRBJ2-7
abundance: few
CDR3aa: CASSLGGSRYF
CDR3nt: TGTGCCAGCAGCTTAGGGGGCAGCAGGTACTTC

v_gene: TRBV30
d_gene: TRBD1
j_gene: TRBJ1-1
abundance: NA
CDR3aa: CAWSPGTAAFF
CDR3nt: TGTGCCTGGAGTCCCGGGACAGCGGCTTTCTTT

v_gene: TRBV7-9
d_gene: NA
j_gene: TRBJ2-5
abundance: NA
CDR3aa: CASNHRDQETQYF
CDR3nt: TGTGCCAGCAATCACAGGGACCAAGAGACCCAGTACTTC

v_gene: TRBV29-1
d_gene: NA
j_gene: TRBJ2-7
abundance: NA
CDR3aa: CSVGTSSYEQYF
CDR3nt: TGCAGCGTTGGGACATCCAGCTACGAGCAGTACTTC

v_gene: TRBV6-5
d_gene: NA
j_gene: TRBJ1-1
abundance: NA
CDR3aa: CASSRREDTEAFF
CDR3nt: TGTGCCAGCAGCCGCCGGGAGGACACTGAAGCTTTCTTT

v_gene: TRBV28
d_gene: NA
j_gene: TRBJ2-3
abundance: few
CDR3aa: CASNAGTDTQYF
CDR3nt: TGTGCCAGCAATGCGGGAACAGATACGCAGTATTTT

v_gene: TRBV10-2
d_gene: NA
j_gene: TRBJ1-5
abundance: NA
CDR3aa: CASSESRGPQPQHF
CDR3nt: TGCGCCAGCAGTGAGTCCAGGGGTCCTCAGCCCCAGCATTTT